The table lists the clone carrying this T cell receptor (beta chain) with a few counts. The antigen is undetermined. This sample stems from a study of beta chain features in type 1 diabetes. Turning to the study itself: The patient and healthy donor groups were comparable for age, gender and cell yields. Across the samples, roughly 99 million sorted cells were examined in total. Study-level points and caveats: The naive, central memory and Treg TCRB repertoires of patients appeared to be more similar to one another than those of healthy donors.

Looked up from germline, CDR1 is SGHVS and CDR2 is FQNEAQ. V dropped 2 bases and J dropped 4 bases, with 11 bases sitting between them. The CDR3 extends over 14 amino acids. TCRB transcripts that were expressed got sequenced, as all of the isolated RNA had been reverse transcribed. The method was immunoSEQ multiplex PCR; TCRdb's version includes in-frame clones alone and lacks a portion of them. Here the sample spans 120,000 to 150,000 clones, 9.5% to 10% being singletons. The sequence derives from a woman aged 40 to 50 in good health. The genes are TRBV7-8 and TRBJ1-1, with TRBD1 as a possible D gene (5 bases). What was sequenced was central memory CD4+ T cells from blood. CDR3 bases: TGTGCCAGCAGCTTATACCAGGGCTTCACTGAAGCTTTCTTT. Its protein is CASSLYQGFTEAFF.